These T cell receptor beta chains were read from a single sample in a study of beta chain features in type 1 diabetes. TCRdb keeps only in-frame clones here, not all; method: immunoSEQ multiplex PCR. The repertoire holds about 150,000 clones, with 8.1% as singletons. Sequenced input: central memory CD4+ T cells from blood. All receptors come from a man aged 18-30 years in good health. The CDR3 runs from the conserved cysteine through the conserved F or W. D genes are given only for firm matches. Clone sizes are given selectively: once, few, many, or a class where the clone is expanded.

TRBD1	TRBV5-1	TRBJ2-5	15	few	TGCGCCAGCAGCTTGACCGGGACAGAGGAAGAGACCCAGTACTTC	CASSLTGTEEETQYF
TRBD2	TRBV7-9	TRBJ2-5	15	many	TGTGCCAGCAGCCCCCCAGCGGGGTTCCAAGAGACCCAGTACTTC	CASSPPAGFQETQYF
TRBD1	TRBV6-5	TRBJ2-5	13	few	TGTGCCAGCAGTCGGGACAGGGAAAAGACCCAGTACTTC	CASSRDREKTQYF
TRBD2	TRBV28	TRBJ2-1	16	-	TGTGCCAGCAGTTTATCATCGGGGGGCTCCTACAATGAGCAGTTCTTC	CASSLSSGGSYNEQFF
TRBD1	TRBV19	TRBJ2-7	13	few	TGTGCCACCCGGACAGGGGGCACCTACGAGCAGTACTTC	CATRTGGTYEQYF
TRBD1	TRBV19	TRBJ1-6	14	few	TGTGCCAGTAGCCGGGGACAGGGTGATTCACCCCTCCACTTT	CASSRGQGDSPLHF
-	TRBV28	TRBJ2-1	12	few	TGTGCCAGCAGGACACAGGGCTTTGAGCAGTTCTTC	CASRTQGFEQFF
-	TRBV10-3	TRBJ2-3	17	-	TGTGCCATCAGTGCTAAAACAGGGCTGAGTTCCACAGATACGCAGTATTTT	CAISAKTGLSSTDTQYF
-	TRBV7-2	TRBJ2-7	13	many	TGTGCCAGCAGCTTAATTTACGGGGACTCAAAGTACTTC	CASSLIYGDSKYF
-	TRBV5-1	TRBJ2-1	17	few	TGCGCCAGCAGCAAGGACAGCCCTTTCACTAGTAGCCATGAGCAGTTCTTC	CASSKDSPFTSSHEQFF
-	TRBV4-3	TRBJ2-5	15	few	TGCGCCAGCAGCCAAGCATCAGGAACCCAAGAGACCCAGTACTTC	CASSQASGTQETQYF
-	TRBV7-2	TRBJ2-1	13	many	TGTGCCAGCAGCTTAGGCAGGGCGAATGAGCAGTTCTTC	CASSLGRANEQFF
-	TRBV9	TRBJ2-5	15	few	TGTGCCAGCAGCCTAGGGGACAACGGCGGGGAGACCCAGTACTTC	CASSLGDNGGETQYF
TRBD1	TRBV12-5	TRBJ2-1	14	-	TGTGCTAGTGGTATGGGACAGGCCAGCGATGAGCAGTTCTTC	CASGMGQASDEQFF
TRBD2	TRBV2	TRBJ2-3	15	-	TGTGCCAGCAGTGGGACTAGCGGGAGTTTGTATACGCAGTATTTT	CASSGTSGSLYTQYF
-	TRBV7-2	TRBJ1-5	13	few	TGTGCCAGCAGCTTCAGGGAGGATCAGCCCCAGCATTTT	CASSFREDQPQHF
-	TRBV6-1	TRBJ2-5	13	few	TGTGCCAGCAGGACAGTCGTACAAGAGACCCAGTACTTC	CASRTVVQETQYF
-	TRBV4-3	TRBJ1-2	14	once	TGCGCCAGCAGCCAACCCGACAGACTCTATGGCTACACCTTC	CASSQPDRLYGYTF
TRBD2	TRBV7-2	TRBJ2-1	15	-	TGTGCCAGCAGCTTAGCGGGCGGGGGGGCCGTTGAGCAGTTCTTC	CASSLAGGGAVEQFF
-	TRBV2	TRBJ2-7	16	-	TGTGCCAGCGATTACCAGGGGCAGGCGAGCTCCTACGAGCAGTACTTC	CASDYQGQASSYEQYF
-	TRBV6-6	TRBJ2-7	11	-	TGTGCCAGCTCCAAGGGGGACGAGCAGTACTTC	CASSKGDEQYF
TRBD1	TRBV19	TRBJ1-1	15	few	TGTGCCAGTAGTATAGGTGGGACAGCGGGCACTGAAGCTTTCTTT	CASSIGGTAGTEAFF
TRBD1	TRBV7-9	TRBJ1-1	14	few	TGTGCCAGCAGCTTAGCCGGGACAGGGGCTGAAGCTTTCTTT	CASSLAGTGAEAFF
-	TRBV28	TRBJ2-2	14	many	TGTGCCAGCAGCAGGGGGGATAACACCGGGGAGCTGTTTTTT	CASSRGDNTGELFF
TRBD1	TRBV19	TRBJ2-1	16	few	TGTGCCAGTAGTATCCCCTGGACAGGTTATTCCAATGAGCAGTTCTTC	CASSIPWTGYSNEQFF
-	TRBV6-5	TRBJ2-1	15	few	TGTGCCAGCAGTTATTCGAGGCCAGACTACAATGAGCAGTTCTTC	CASSYSRPDYNEQFF
TRBD1	TRBV4-3	TRBJ1-5	17	-	TGCGCCAGCAGCCAAGAGGGACAGGGCGTGGGCAATCAGCCCCAGCATTTT	CASSQEGQGVGNQPQHF
-	TRBV7-3	TRBJ2-2	13	many	TGTGCCAGCAGCCTCAATCAGGTCGGGGAGCTGTTTTTT	CASSLNQVGELFF
TRBD1	TRBV4-2	TRBJ2-7	16	few	TGTGCCAGCAGCCCAGGCGGGACAGGTCTCTTCTACGAGCAGTACTTC	CASSPGGTGLFYEQYF
TRBD1	TRBV4-1	TRBJ2-1	13	few	TGCGCCAGCAGCACCCGACAGGGGCGCGAGCAGTTCTTC	CASSTRQGREQFF
TRBD2	TRBV25-1	TRBJ2-7	15	many	TGTGCCAGCAGCGGAGATTCGGGACTAGCCTACGAGCAGTACTTC	CASSGDSGLAYEQYF
-	TRBV5-6	TRBJ1-5	14	-	TGTGCCAGCAGCTCCGCCGGGGGTGGCCAGCCCCAGCATTTT	CASSSAGGGQPQHF
-	TRBV7-9	TRBJ2-3	15	-	TGTGCCAGCAGATTCAGGGACTTCTCCACAGATACGCAGTATTTT	CASRFRDFSTDTQYF
-	TRBV2	TRBJ2-2	16	-	TGTGCCAGCAGTTTCTACGGGAAAACGGGCACCGGGGAGCTGTTTTTT	CASSFYGKTGTGELFF
TRBD2	TRBV4-2	TRBJ2-7	16	-	TGTGCCAGCAGCCACGCTAGCGGGAGAAGTTCCTACGAGCAGTACTTC	CASSHASGRSSYEQYF
TRBD1	TRBV19	TRBJ1-5	14	once	TGTGCCAGTAGTACCCGACAGGGAGGACAGCCCCAGCATTTT	CASSTRQGGQPQHF
TRBD1	TRBV5-1	TRBJ2-5	13	few	TGCGCCAGTTGGGGACAGGGTCCAGAGACCCAGTACTTC	CASWGQGPETQYF
-	TRBV19	TRBJ2-1	17	few	TGTGCCAGTAGTCCGTCGACAGGTTCGATTCTTTACAATGAGCAGTTCTTC	CASSPSTGSILYNEQFF
TRBD2	TRBV7-3	TRBJ2-3	17	-	TGTGCCAGCAGCTTAAGGCTAGCGGGGGGGCGCACAGATACGCAGTATTTT	CASSLRLAGGRTDTQYF
TRBD1	TRBV27	TRBJ2-2	18	-	TGTGCCAGCAGCCAAAGGTCGCAGGGGGCGATCTACACCGGGGAGCTGTTTTTT	CASSQRSQGAIYTGELFF
-	TRBV19	TRBJ1-5	13	-	TGTGCCAGTAGACCACAGGGAGATCAGCCCCAGCATTTT	CASRPQGDQPQHF
TRBD2	TRBV19	TRBJ2-7	15	-	TGTGCCAGTAGTTCGGCTAGCGGCCGCTCCTACGAGCAGTACTTC	CASSSASGRSYEQYF
-	TRBV15	TRBJ2-2	15	-	TGTGCCACCAGCAGAGATCGGGGGAACACCGGGGAGCTGTTTTTT	CATSRDRGNTGELFF
TRBD1	TRBV10-3	TRBJ1-1	15	few	TGTGCCATCAGAGACAGGGGACTTCTGAACACTGAAGCTTTCTTT	CAIRDRGLLNTEAFF
TRBD2	TRBV7-3	TRBJ2-2	14	few	TGTGCCAGCAGCTTAACCACTAGCGACGGGGAGCTGTTTTTT	CASSLTTSDGELFF